This TCR beta chain appears in the sequencing data of a study of blood T cells in healthy people across ages. Study results and limitations: Relative to aged donors, long-lived donors carried more naive CD4+ cells and displayed higher diversity. Investigators treated diversity estimates from one million T cells as underestimates.

This clonotype was counted many times. Its antigen is not known. A sample-barcoded 5' primer and a J-beta primer mix were used in a second PCR of about 7 to 12 cycles. TCRdb itself ran the 5' RACE reads through MiXCR, one entry per CDR3 protein. Here the sample spans roughly 1,700,000 distinct CDR3 sequences, about 30% being singletons. Trimming shortened V by 3 bases and J by 7 bases, and 9 bases separated the two germline ends. Germline V gene sequence: CDR1 SGHTA, CDR2 FQGNSA. The CDR3 length is 12 residues. Drawing of peripheral blood yielded approximately 10 milliliters from each donor. Whenever a sample was processed, at least 6 million PBMCs were isolated.

This receptor was identified in a woman aged 25 to 39 in good health. The specimen was blood. The V gene is TRBV7-2, the J gene TRBJ1-2, with D perhaps matching TRBD1 (5 bases). CDR3 amino acids: CASSLVGGGYTF. DNA of the CDR3: TGTGCCAGCAGCTTGGTCGGGGGTGGCTACACCTTC.